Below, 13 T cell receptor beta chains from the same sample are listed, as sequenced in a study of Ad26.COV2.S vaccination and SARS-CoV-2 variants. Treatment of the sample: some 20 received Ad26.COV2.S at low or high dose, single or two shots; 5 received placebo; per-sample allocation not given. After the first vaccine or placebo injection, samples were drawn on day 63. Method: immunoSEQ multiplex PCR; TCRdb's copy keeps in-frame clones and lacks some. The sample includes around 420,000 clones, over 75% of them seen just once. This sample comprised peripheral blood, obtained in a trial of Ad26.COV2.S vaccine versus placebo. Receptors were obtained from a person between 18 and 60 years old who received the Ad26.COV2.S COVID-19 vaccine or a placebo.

This chain's CDR3 is CASSLDRGRQETQYF. The CDR3 DNA follows: TGTGCCAGCAGCTTGGACAGGGGGAGGCAAGAGACCCAGTACTTC. The chain employs TRBV7-8 and TRBJ2-5, with 10 nucleotides matching TRBD1. The J segment lost 2 bases and the V segment lost 3 bases, leaving 3 bases of the junction unmatched. The CDR3 is made up of 15 amino acids. Germline loops: CDR1 SGHVS, CDR2 FQNEAQ.

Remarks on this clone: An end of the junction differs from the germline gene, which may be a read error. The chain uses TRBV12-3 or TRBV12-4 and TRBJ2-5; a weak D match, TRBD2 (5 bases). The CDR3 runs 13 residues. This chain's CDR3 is CASGLGRGETQYF. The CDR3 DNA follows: TGTGCCAGCGGTTTAGGTCGGGGAGAGACCCAGTACTTC.

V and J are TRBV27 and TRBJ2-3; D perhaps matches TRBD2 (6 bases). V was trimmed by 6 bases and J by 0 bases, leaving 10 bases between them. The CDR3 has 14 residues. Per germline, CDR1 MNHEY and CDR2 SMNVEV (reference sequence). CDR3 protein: CASRGLASTDTQYF. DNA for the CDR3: TGTGCCAGCAGGGGACTGGCGAGCACAGATACGCAGTATTTT.

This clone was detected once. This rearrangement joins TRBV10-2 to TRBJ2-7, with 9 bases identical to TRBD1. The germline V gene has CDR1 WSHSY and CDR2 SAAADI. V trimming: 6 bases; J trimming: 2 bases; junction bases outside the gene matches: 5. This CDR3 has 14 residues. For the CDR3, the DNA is TGCGCCAGCAGCGGGGACAGGGCCGCCTACGAGCAGTACTTC. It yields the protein CASSGDRAAYEQYF.

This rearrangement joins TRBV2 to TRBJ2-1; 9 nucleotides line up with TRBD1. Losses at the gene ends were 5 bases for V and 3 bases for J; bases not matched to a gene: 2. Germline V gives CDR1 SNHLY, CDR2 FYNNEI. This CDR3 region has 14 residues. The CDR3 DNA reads TGTGCCAGCAGTAGGGGACAGGGCTACAATGAGCAGTTCTTC. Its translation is CASSRGQGYNEQFF.

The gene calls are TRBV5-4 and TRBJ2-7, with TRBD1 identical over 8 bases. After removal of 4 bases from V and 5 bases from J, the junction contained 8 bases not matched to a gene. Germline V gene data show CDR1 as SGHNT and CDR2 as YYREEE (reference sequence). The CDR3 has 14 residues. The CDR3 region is CASSLRGLKDEQYF. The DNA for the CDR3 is TGTGCCAGCAGCCTCAGGGGGCTTAAGGACGAGCAGTACTTC.

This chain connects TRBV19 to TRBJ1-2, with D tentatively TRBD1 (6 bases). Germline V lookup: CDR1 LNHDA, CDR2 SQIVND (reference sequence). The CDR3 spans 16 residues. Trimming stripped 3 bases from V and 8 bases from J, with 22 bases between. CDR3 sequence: CASSIVVSPGQQGYTF. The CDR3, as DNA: TGTGCCAGTAGTATCGTAGTAAGTCCGGGACAACAGGGCTACACCTTC. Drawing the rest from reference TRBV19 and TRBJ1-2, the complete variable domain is DGGITQSPKYLFRKEGQNVTLSCEQNLNHDAMYWYRQDPGQGLRLIYYSQIVNDFQKGDIAEGYSVSREKKESFPLTVTSAQKNPTAFYLCASSIVVSPGQQGYTFGSGTRLTVV.

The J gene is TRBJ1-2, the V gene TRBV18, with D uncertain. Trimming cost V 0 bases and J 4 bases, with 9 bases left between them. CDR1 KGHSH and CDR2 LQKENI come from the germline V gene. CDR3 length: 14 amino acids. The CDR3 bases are TGTGCCAGCTCACCACCGCAGTCGAGCTATGGCTACACCTTC. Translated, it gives CASSPPQSSYGYTF.

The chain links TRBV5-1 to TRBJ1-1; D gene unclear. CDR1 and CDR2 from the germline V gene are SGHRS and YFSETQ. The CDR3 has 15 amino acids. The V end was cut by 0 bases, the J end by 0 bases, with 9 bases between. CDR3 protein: CASSLDISMNTEAFF. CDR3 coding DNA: TGCGCCAGCAGCTTGGACATTAGCATGAACACTGAAGCTTTCTTT.

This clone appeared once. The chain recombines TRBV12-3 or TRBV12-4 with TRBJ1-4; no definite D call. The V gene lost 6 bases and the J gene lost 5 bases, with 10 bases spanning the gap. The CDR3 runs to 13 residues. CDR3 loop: CASSPGPNEKLFF. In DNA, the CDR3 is TGTGCCAGCAGCCCTGGCCCGAATGAAAAACTGTTTTTT.

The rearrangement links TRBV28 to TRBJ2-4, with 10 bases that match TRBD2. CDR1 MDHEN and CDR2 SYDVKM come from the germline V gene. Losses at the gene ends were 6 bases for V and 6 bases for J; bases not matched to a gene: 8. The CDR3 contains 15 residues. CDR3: CASSILAGAINIQYF. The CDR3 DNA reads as TGTGCCAGCAGCATTCTAGCGGGGGCGATAAACATTCAGTACTTC.

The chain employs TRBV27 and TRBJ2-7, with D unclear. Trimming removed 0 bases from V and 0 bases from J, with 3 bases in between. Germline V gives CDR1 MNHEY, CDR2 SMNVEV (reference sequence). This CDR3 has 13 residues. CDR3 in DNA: TGTGCCAGCAGTTTATCTCTCTCCTACGAGCAGTACTTC. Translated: CASSLSLSYEQYF.

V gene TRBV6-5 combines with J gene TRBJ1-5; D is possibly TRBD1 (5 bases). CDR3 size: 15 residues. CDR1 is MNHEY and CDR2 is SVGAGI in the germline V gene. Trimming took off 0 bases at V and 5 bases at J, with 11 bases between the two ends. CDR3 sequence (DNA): TGTGCCAGCAGTTACTCGTTCGGGACTGATCAGCCCCAGCATTTT. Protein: CASSYSFGTDQPQHF.